The 19 T cell receptor beta chains below come from one sample, sequenced in a study of blood T cell repertoires in COVID-19. TCRdb's copy holds only in-frame clones and misses some; the assay was immunoSEQ multiplex PCR. The table lists roughly 100,000 clones, approximately 85% of them singletons. The sequencing input was peripheral blood. These receptors were obtained from a man aged 55 to 69 with acute or convalescent COVID-19.

The chain employs TRBV28 and TRBJ1-4; D is unresolved. Per germline, CDR1 MDHEN and CDR2 SYDVKM. Trimming removed 3 bases from V and 8 bases from J, with 4 bases in between. This CDR3 is 11 amino acids long. The CDR3 coding sequence is TGTGCCAGCAGTTTTTCGGAAAAACTGTTTTTT. It encodes CASSFSEKLFF.

The sample holds a few counts of this clone. The V and J genes are TRBV25-1 and TRBJ1-4, with 10 bases lining up with TRBD1. The CDR3 contains 14 residues. The germline V gene has CDR1 MGHDK and CDR2 SYGVNS. V was pared by 4 bases and J by 8 bases, with 4 bases of the junction left unmatched. The DNA of the CDR3 is TGTGCCAGCAGTGGGGACAGGGGATGGGAAAAACTGTTTTTT. Translation: CASSGDRGWEKLFF.

Only one count was recorded for this clone. The rearrangement uses TRBV11-3 and TRBJ1-2; D is undetermined. Trimming took 4 bases from V and 2 from J, leaving 8 bases between them. The CDR3 loop spans 13 amino acids. Germline CDR1 and CDR2: SGHNT and YENEEA. CDR3 region: CASSYTSNYGYTF. The CDR3 DNA sequence: TGTGCCAGCAGCTACACGTCGAACTATGGCTACACCTTC.

The chain recombines TRBV2 with TRBJ2-5, with D hard to call. Germline CDR1 SNHLY, CDR2 FYNNEI. Trimming stripped 7 bases from V and 5 bases from J, with 8 bases between. This CDR3 is 11 amino acids long. CDR3 nucleotides: TGTGCCAGCACCCCCGCGGAGACCCAGTACTTC. Amino acid sequence: CASTPAETQYF.

CDR3 loop: CASSQQGATEAFF. CDR3 coding DNA: TGTGCCAGCAGCCAACAAGGGGCCACTGAAGCTTTCTTT. The chain couples TRBV4-2 to TRBJ1-1, with a weak D call TRBD1 (5 bases). Trimming cost V 2 bases and J 4 bases, with 8 bases left between them. CDR3 size: 13 residues. Germline values: CDR1 LGHNA, CDR2 YNFKEQ.

The chain joins TRBV3-1 (or the pseudogene TRBV3-2) to TRBJ2-5, with D possibly being TRBD2 (7 bases). The CDR3 covers 15 residues. V was shortened by 0 bases and J by 6 bases, with 14 bases between the two germline ends. CDR1 is LGHDT and CDR2 is YNNKEL in the germline V gene (reference sequence). In nucleotides, the CDR3 is TGTGCCAGCAGCCAAGAGGGGGGGGCCTCAAAGACCCAGTACTTC. Amino acid sequence: CASSQEGGASKTQYF.

V gene TRBV19 combines with J gene TRBJ2-5; 8 nucleotides align to TRBD2. Germline CDR1 and CDR2: LNHDA and SQIVND (reference sequence). CDR3 length: 14 residues. V shed 3 bases, J shed 4 bases, and the junction held 4 bases outside the gene matches. The CDR3 sequence is CASSIPGGRETQYF. The CDR3 DNA follows: TGTGCCAGTAGTATCCCGGGGGGGCGAGAGACCCAGTACTTC.

The CDR3 region is CASSESLGRDSGNTIYF. In DNA form, the CDR3 reads TGTGCCAGCAGTGAATCTCTTGGCAGGGACTCTGGAAACACCATATATTTT. This chain joins TRBV2 and TRBJ1-3, with D maybe TRBD1 (5 bases). The CDR3 has 17 amino acids. V was clipped by 2 bases and J by 0 bases, with 14 bases between them. Germline values: CDR1 SNHLY, CDR2 FYNNEI.

This clone was observed a few times. The chain employs TRBV5-1 and TRBJ2-5; 10 bases are shared with TRBD2. CDR1 is SGHRS and CDR2 is YFSETQ in the germline V gene. V was clipped by 6 bases and J by 1 base; unmatched bases: 6. The CDR3 has 15 amino acids. CDR3 loop: CASNLGTSAQETQYF. The CDR3 bases are TGCGCCAGCAACCTCGGGACTAGCGCCCAAGAGACCCAGTACTTC.

This clone was detected only once. The rearrangement joins TRBV5-5 to TRBJ2-1; a weak D match, TRBD1 (6 bases). Trimming pared 7 bases from V and 4 bases from J, leaving 21 bases between. CDR1 is SGHKS and CDR2 is YYEKEE in the germline V gene (reference sequence). The CDR3 totals 16 residues. The DNA for the CDR3 is TGTGCCAGCCAACGGCTATCCGGGACATCTTACAATGAGCAGTTCTTC. Its translation is CASQRLSGTSYNEQFF.

The V and J genes are TRBV5-1 and TRBJ2-3; 7 nucleotides align to TRBD1. The germline V gene has CDR1 SGHRS and CDR2 YFSETQ. The CDR3 extends over 14 amino acids. V lost 5 bases and J lost 1; bases outside the gene matches: 4. CDR3 nucleotides: TGCGCCAGCAGGTCTACAGGGGGCACAGATACGCAGTATTTT. Amino acid sequence: CASRSTGGTDTQYF.

This chain uses TRBV11-3 with TRBJ2-7; possibly TRBD2 for D (5 bases). This CDR3 spans 13 amino acids. Germline loops: CDR1 SGHNT, CDR2 YENEEA. Trimming removed 4 bases from V and 0 bases from J, with 7 bases in between. The CDR3 DNA follows: TGTGCCAGCAGCTCGGGGTACTCCTACGAGCAGTACTTC. It is translated as CASSSGYSYEQYF.

The chain combines TRBV11-2 with TRBJ1-3; possibly TRBD1 for D (6 bases). Deletions cut 5 bases from V and 3 bases from J, with 14 bases between. The CDR3 loop spans 15 amino acids. The germline V gene has CDR1 SGHAT and CDR2 FQNNGV. The CDR3 spells CASSMGHAVGNTIYF. The CDR3 bases are TGTGCCAGCAGCATGGGACACGCCGTTGGAAACACCATATATTTT. The variable domain in full, completed from reference TRBV11-2 and TRBJ1-3, reads EAGVAQSPRYKIIEKRQSVAFWCNPISGHATLYWYQQILGQGPKLLIQFQNNGVVDDSQLPKDRFSAERLKGVDSTLKIQPAKLEDSAVYLCASSMGHAVGNTIYFGEGSWLTVV.

This chain uses TRBV10-3 with TRBJ2-7; D is possibly TRBD2 (5 bases). The length of the CDR3 is 13 residues. Germline assignment: CDR1 ENHRY and CDR2 SYGVKD. V was trimmed by 8 bases and J by 3 bases, leaving 14 bases between them. The CDR3 DNA is TGTGCCATCGGAGGTCAGGTTTTCTACGAGCAGTACTTC. Protein product: CAIGGQVFYEQYF.

The chain uses TRBV19 and TRBJ2-2; 9 bases are shared with TRBD2. The germline V gene encodes CDR1 LNHDA and CDR2 SQIVND (reference sequence). The CDR3 sequence is 14 residues long. The J segment lost 7 bases and the V segment lost 6 bases, leaving 6 bases of the junction unmatched. The CDR3 sequence: CASRVSGRIGELFF. CDR3 sequence (DNA): TGTGCCAGTAGGGTAAGCGGGAGGATCGGGGAGCTGTTTTTT.

The chain has TRBV5-8 and TRBJ1-6; unclear D gene. V lost 3 bases and J lost 9, with 7 bases in between. Per germline, CDR1 SGHTS and CDR2 YDEGEE. The CDR3 is 12 amino acids. CDR3 in DNA: TGTGCCAGCAGCTGGGCCCTTTCACCCCTCCACTTT. This sequence encodes CASSWALSPLHF.

The chain recombines TRBV5-1 with TRBJ2-3, with 12 bases fitting TRBD2. This CDR3 is 20 amino acids long. Trimming took 3 bases from V and 0 from J; bases not matched to a gene: 14. CDR1 is SGHRS, CDR2 YFSETQ, per germline. The CDR3 loop reads CASSSATLAGGTTSTDTQYF. The CDR3 DNA is TGCGCCAGCAGCTCCGCCACCCTAGCGGGGGGGACTACTAGCACAGATACGCAGTATTTT.

The chain carries TRBV19 and TRBJ1-1, with TRBD1 as a possible D gene (6 bases). The V and J ends lost 3 bases and 1 base respectively, with 12 bases between them. Looked up from germline, CDR1 is LNHDA and CDR2 is SQIVND (reference sequence). This CDR3 contains 15 residues. CDR3 amino acids: CASSILGAANTEAFF. The CDR3 DNA reads TGTGCCAGTAGTATTTTGGGGGCGGCGAACACTGAAGCTTTCTTT.

V gene TRBV5-1 combines with J gene TRBJ2-7, with 7 bases lining up with TRBD1. Looked up from germline, CDR1 is SGHRS and CDR2 is YFSETQ. Germline trimming cut 2 bases from V and 6 bases from J; bases unmatched to any gene: 5. There are 13 residues in the CDR3. Written as DNA, the CDR3 is TGCGCCAGCAGCTTAACAGGGGCGATCGAGCAGTACTTC. Translating gives CASSLTGAIEQYF.